This TCR beta chain was found in a study of PD-L1 blockade in urothelial cancer. The protocol was immunoSEQ multiplex PCR, while the TCRdb copy is restricted to in-frame clones and leaves out a portion. The sample gives roughly 120,000 clones, more than 85% of which show up once; 3% to 4.5% is in the top ten. The time point: peripheral blood 6 weeks after treatment start. Sequencing was performed on PBMCs, taken around atezolizumab (anti-PD-L1) treatment. The sequence came from a man in his fifties or sixties with urothelial cancer.

CDR3 region: CASANDGNEQFF. In DNA form, the CDR3 reads TGTGCCAGCGCTAACGACGGGAATGAGCAGTTCTTC. J is TRBJ2-1 and V is TRBV6-6; D is ambiguous. The CDR3 has 12 residues. The germline CDR1 and CDR2 sequences are MNHNY and SVGAGI (reference sequence). Trimming shortened V by 8 bases and J by 7 bases, and 12 bases separated the two germline ends.